The entry that follows covers one T cell receptor (beta chain) sequence. Its antigen is undetermined. Assay: immunoSEQ multiplex PCR; the TCRdb copy retains only in-frame clones and omits some. The sample records approximately 6,600 clones, under 60% being singletons. This entry belongs to a study of intratumoral heterogeneity in liver cancer. Study-wide results and limits: Significantly more unique clonal expansions occurred in tumor region a than b.

There are 18 residues in the CDR3. Looked up from germline, CDR1 is SGHTA and CDR2 is FQGNSA. Trimming removed 5 bases from V and 5 bases from J; junction bases left unmatched: 14. The hepatocellular carcinoma nodule was sampled at distinct, geographically separated regions. The material sequenced was tumor tissue, taken before any cancer treatment. The TCR sequence derives from a man aged 70-80 years with hepatocellular carcinoma. The chain uses TRBV7-2 and TRBJ2-1; 11 bases agree with TRBD2. The CDR3 loop is CASSRWTSGYIEDNEQFF. CDR3 in DNA: TGTGCCAGCAGCCGTTGGACTAGCGGGTATATAGAGGACAATGAGCAGTTCTTC. The whole variable domain, filled in from reference TRBV7-2 and TRBJ2-1, reads GAGVSQSPSNKVTEKGKDVELRCDPISGHTALYWYRQSLGQGLEFLIYFQGNSAPDKSGLPSDRFSAERTGGSVSTLTIQRTQQEDSAVYLCASSRWTSGYIEDNEQFFGPGTRLTVL.